This T cell receptor (beta chain) was retrieved from a study of patients and donors after allogeneic stem cell transplantation. TCRdb processed the RT-PCR reads anew with MiXCR; each CDR3 protein has one entry. The table lists tens of thousands of distinct CDR3 sequences, around 49% of them singletons. This clonotype was detected a few times. The CDR3 totals 13 residues. Germline V gene sequence: CDR1 SGHTA, CDR2 FQGNSA. The ends were cut back, 5 bases at V and 8 bases at J, with 15 bases in the middle. The sequence came from a human donor who was either an allogeneic HSCT recipient or a stem cell or donor lymphocyte infusion donor (not recorded which). It is not recorded whose cells these are; they may come from a transplant donor. The sequenced material came from blood, either unsorted or a sorted T cell fraction (not recorded which). This chain connects TRBV7-2 to TRBJ1-2; TRBD1 might be the D (5 bases). The CDR3 bases are TGTGCCAGCAGCCCAATGGGGGGTAGAGGCTACACCTTC. Amino acids: CASSPMGGRGYTF.